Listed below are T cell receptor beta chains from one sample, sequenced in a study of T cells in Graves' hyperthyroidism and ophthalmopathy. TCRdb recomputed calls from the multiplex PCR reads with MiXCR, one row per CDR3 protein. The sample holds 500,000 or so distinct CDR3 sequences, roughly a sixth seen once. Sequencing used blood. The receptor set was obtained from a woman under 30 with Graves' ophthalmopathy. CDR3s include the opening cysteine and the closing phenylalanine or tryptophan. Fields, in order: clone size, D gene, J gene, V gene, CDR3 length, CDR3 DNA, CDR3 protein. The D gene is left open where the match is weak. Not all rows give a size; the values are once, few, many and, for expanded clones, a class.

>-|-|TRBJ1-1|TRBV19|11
TGTGCCAGTATTCTGGGCCCTGAAGCTTTCTTT
CASILGPEAFF
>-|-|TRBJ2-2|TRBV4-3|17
TGCGCCAGCAGCCAAGATTCCGGGCCGGTGAACACCGGGGAGCTGTTTTTT
CASSQDSGPVNTGELFF
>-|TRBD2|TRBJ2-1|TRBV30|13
TGTGCCTGCCTTAGCGGGGGGTACAATAAGCAGTTCTTC
CACLSGGYNKQFF
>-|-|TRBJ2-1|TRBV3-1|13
TGTGCCAGCGGGTGGGAATTAGCGAACGAGCAGTTCTTC
CASGWELANEQFF
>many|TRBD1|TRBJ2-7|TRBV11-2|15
TGTGCCAGCAGCGATTCCGGGACAGGGGGCTTTGAGCAGTACTTC
CASSDSGTGGFEQYF
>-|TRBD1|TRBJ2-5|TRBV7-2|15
TGTGCCAGCAGCCGGGACAGGGGGAGAACGGAGACCCAGTACTTC
CASSRDRGRTETQYF
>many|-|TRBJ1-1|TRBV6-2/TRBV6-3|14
TGTGCCAGCAGTTTGAGGACGGGAAGGACTGAAGCTTTCTTT
CASSLRTGRTEAFF
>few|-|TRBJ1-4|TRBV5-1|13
TGCGCCAGCAGGTCCGGGAATAATGAAAAACTGTTTTTT
CASRSGNNEKLFF
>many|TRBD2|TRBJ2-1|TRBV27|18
TGTGCCAGCAGTTTAAACATCGGACTAGCGGGAAACGTGAATGAGCAGTTCTTC
CASSLNIGLAGNVNEQFF
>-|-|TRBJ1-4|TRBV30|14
TGTGCCTGTCCAAGCCGGGGGCTCGGGGGAAAACTGTTTTTT
CACPSRGLGGKLFF
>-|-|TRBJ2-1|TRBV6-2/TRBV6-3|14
TGTGCCAGCAGTTATGGGCCGGGAATCTATGAGCAGTTCTTC
CASSYGPGIYEQFF
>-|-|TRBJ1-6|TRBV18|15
TGTGCCAGCTCGCGGGAGGGGGGTGCAGGGTCACCCCTCCACTTT
CASSREGGAGSPLHF
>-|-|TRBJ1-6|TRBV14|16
TGTGCCAGCAGCCAAGAGTGGGCCGGGGGGGATTCACCCCTCCACTTT
CASSQEWAGGDSPLHF
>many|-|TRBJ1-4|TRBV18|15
TGTGCCAGCTCTCCGACGGGGGGGACTAATGAAAAACTGTTTTTT
CASSPTGGTNEKLFF
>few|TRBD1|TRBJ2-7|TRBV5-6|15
TGTGCCAGCAGCTGGGGACCCGGGACAGGGGGCGAGCAGTACTTC
CASSWGPGTGGEQYF
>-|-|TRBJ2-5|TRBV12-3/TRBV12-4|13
TGTGCCAGCACCACAGGGGGAGGGGAGACCCAGTACTTC
CASTTGGGETQYF
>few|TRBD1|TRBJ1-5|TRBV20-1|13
TGCAGTGTTACGACAGGGGTTAATCAGCCCCAGCATTTT
CSVTTGVNQPQHF
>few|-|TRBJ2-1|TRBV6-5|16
TGTGCCAGCAGTTACTCGACACGGATCTCCTACAATGAGCAGTTCTTC
CASSYSTRISYNEQFF
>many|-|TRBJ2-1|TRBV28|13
TGTGCCAGCAGCGGGGAAACCTACAATGAGCAGTTCTTC
CASSGETYNEQFF
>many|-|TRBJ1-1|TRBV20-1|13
TGCAGTGCTAGAGGAGGGGTGGTCACTGAAGCTTTCTTT
CSARGGVVTEAFF
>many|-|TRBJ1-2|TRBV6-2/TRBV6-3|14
TGTGCCAGCAGTTCTACCGGGACCGCCTATGGCTACACCTTC
CASSSTGTAYGYTF
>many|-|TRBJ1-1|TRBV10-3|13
TGTGCCATCAGGGGCCCCGAGAACACTGAAGCTTTCTTT
CAIRGPENTEAFF
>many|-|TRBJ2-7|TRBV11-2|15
TGTGCCAGCAAGGGTCTGCGGAGGGACTCCTACGAGCAGTACTTC
CASKGLRRDSYEQYF
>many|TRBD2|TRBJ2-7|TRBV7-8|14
TGTGCCAGCAGCCGGGGACTAGCGGGCCACGAGCAGTACTTC
CASSRGLAGHEQYF
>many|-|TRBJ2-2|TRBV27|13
TGTGCCAGCACAGTCTCTAACACCGGGGAGCTGTTTTTT
CASTVSNTGELFF
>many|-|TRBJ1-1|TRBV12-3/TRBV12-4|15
TGTGCCAGCAGTTTGGCGATTACCTGGGGGACTGAAGCTTTCTTT
CASSLAITWGTEAFF
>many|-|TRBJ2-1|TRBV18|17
TGTGCCAGCTCACCCCCCGGGACGGGCGGGCCCTACAATGAGCAGTTCTTC
CASSPPGTGGPYNEQFF